Listed here are 22 T cell receptor beta chains from one sample, sequenced in a study of Ad26.COV2.S vaccination and SARS-CoV-2 variants (dated by TCRdb to about 2021). Explained via the paper, the treatment or condition label denotes: roughly 20 received Ad26.COV2.S at low or high dose, single or two shots; about 5 received placebo; per-sample allocation not given. Repertoires of vaccine and placebo recipients were sequenced from samples collected on day 63 after the first injection. Library prep was done by the immunoSEQ multiplex PCR assay. The immuneACCESS repertoire file appears here via TCRdb, limited to in-frame rearrangements. These files lack a portion of the clones; in checked studies, under half of the deficit traces to unresolved V genes, and the cause of the others is not known. In all, the sample holds more than 300,000 clones, and 85% to 90% of those were seen once. The ten top clones hold 1.5% to 2.5% of the sample.

The material was peripheral blood, obtained in a trial of Ad26.COV2.S vaccine versus placebo. The origin of the receptors is a person between 18 and 60 years old who received the Ad26.COV2.S COVID-19 vaccine or a placebo.

The chain is built from TRBV7-6 and TRBJ2-1; a weak D match, TRBD2 (5 bases). V lost 5 bases, J lost 4 bases, and 18 bases lay in between. The V gene's germline CDR1 is SGHVS and CDR2 FNYEAQ. The CDR3 totals 16 residues. In nucleotides, the CDR3 is TGTGCCAGCAGCAGCTATGGCGGGCTCGAGTACAATGAGCAGTTCTTC. Protein: CASSSYGGLEYNEQFF. Filled out from reference TRBV7-6 and TRBJ2-1, the complete variable domain reads GAGVSQSPRYKVTKRGQDVALRCDPISGHVSLYWYRQALGQGPEFLTYFNYEAQQDKSGLPNDRFSAERPEGSISTLTIQRTEQRDSAMYRCASSSYGGLEYNEQFFGPGTRLTVL.

The rearrangement links TRBV24-1 to TRBJ2-2; 11 bases map to TRBD1. J was trimmed by 4 bases and V by 9 bases; bases with no gene match: 0. This CDR3 comprises 13 residues. Germline V lookup: CDR1 KGHDR, CDR2 SFDVKD. The CDR3 sequence is CATGTGGTGELFF. The CDR3, as DNA: TGTGCCACCGGGACAGGGGGCACCGGGGAGCTGTTTTTT.

The chain has TRBV5-1 and TRBJ2-2; 9 bases are a match to TRBD1. Germline CDR1 is SGHRS and CDR2 is YFSETQ. The CDR3 extends over 14 amino acids. The V and J ends lost 5 bases and 2 bases, in that order; junction bases with no gene match: 1. CDR3 protein: CASRGQGNTGELFF. The DNA for the CDR3 is TGCGCCAGCAGGGGACAGGGCAACACCGGGGAGCTGTTTTTT.

The chain has TRBV6-6 and TRBJ1-3, with D unresolved. Germline V gene data show CDR1 as MNHNY and CDR2 as SVGAGI (reference sequence). This CDR3 contains 15 residues. The V gene lost 0 bases and the J gene lost 0 bases, with 6 bases spanning the gap. The CDR3 DNA reads TGTGCCAGCAGTTACTCGCCGAGCTCTGGAAACACCATATATTTT. This sequence encodes CASSYSPSSGNTIYF.

The CDR3 is CASSLTSVQQQYF. CDR3 sequence (DNA): TGTGCCAGCAGCTTAACTTCAGTGCAGCAGCAGTACTTC. The gene calls are TRBV11-3 and TRBJ2-7; D is unresolved. Trimming removed 2 bases from V and 8 bases from J, with 13 bases in between. Germline V gene sequence: CDR1 SGHNT, CDR2 YENEEA. This CDR3 spans 13 amino acids.

The chain joins TRBV10-1 to TRBJ2-7; no clear D. The CDR3 is 14 residues long. Germline V CDR1 and CDR2: WNHNN, SYGVQD (reference sequence). The germline V and J ends were trimmed by 0 bases and 2 bases, with 8 bases remaining between them. The CDR3 DNA reads as TGCGCCAGCAGTGAGTCGTCAGGCCCCTACGAGCAGTACTTC. Its protein product is CASSESSGPYEQYF.

This clone was counted once. V and J are TRBV5-1 and TRBJ1-4, with D maybe TRBD1 (5 bases). CDR1 SGHRS and CDR2 YFSETQ come from the germline V gene. This CDR3 spans 15 amino acids. V was shortened by 4 bases and J by 4 bases, with 14 bases between the two germline ends. CDR3: CASSPQAQGNEKLFF. In nucleotides, the CDR3 is TGCGCCAGCAGCCCACAGGCTCAGGGTAATGAAAAACTGTTTTTT.

The rearrangement links TRBV5-1 to TRBJ2-7, with D perhaps given as TRBD1 or TRBD2 (5 bases each). V gave up 0 bases and J gave up 6 bases, with 13 bases separating them. This CDR3 has 14 residues. CDR1 is SGHRS, CDR2 YFSETQ, per germline. DNA for the CDR3: TGCGCCAGCAGCTTGGGAGGGGCGCGATTCGAGCAGTACTTC. It yields the protein CASSLGGARFEQYF.

J is TRBJ2-1 and V is TRBV7-3; no reliable D call. The CDR3 extends over 15 amino acids. CDR1 and CDR2 (germline): SGHTA, FQGTGA. Trimming took 5 bases from V and 7 from J, leaving 18 bases between them. The DNA of the CDR3 is TGTGCCAGCAGCCCCCCAGGAGCCCGGTGGAATGAGCAGTTCTTC. Protein: CASSPPGARWNEQFF.

The chain uses TRBV7-2 and TRBJ2-7; tentatively, D is TRBD2 (6 bases). The V gene lost 4 bases and the J gene lost 3 bases, with 13 bases spanning the gap. The germline V gene encodes CDR1 SGHTA and CDR2 FQGNSA. The CDR3 is 14 residues long. CDR3 sequence reads: CASSYIADYYEQYF. As DNA, the CDR3 is TGTGCCAGCAGCTATATAGCGGATTACTACGAGCAGTACTTC.

This chain links TRBV19 with TRBJ1-1; D is possibly TRBD1 (5 bases). CDR1 is LNHDA, CDR2 SQIVND, per germline (reference sequence). The V end lost 5 bases, the J end lost 6 bases, and 16 bases lay between the germline ends. The CDR3 loop spans 14 amino acids. The CDR3 nucleotides are TGTGCCAGTAGTTCTTCCCCTCAGGGCGCTGAAGCTTTCTTT. It is translated as CASSSSPQGAEAFF. The whole variable domain, remainder taken from reference TRBV19 and TRBJ1-1, is DGGITQSPKYLFRKEGQNVTLSCEQNLNHDAMYWYRQDPGQGLRLIYYSQIVNDFQKGDIAEGYSVSREKKESFPLTVTSAQKNPTAFYLCASSSSPQGAEAFFGQGTRLTVV.

The chain employs TRBV6-6 and TRBJ1-3, with D possibly TRBD1 on 6 matching bases. Germline CDR1 is MNHNY and CDR2 is SVGAGI (reference sequence). This CDR3 is 16 amino acids long. Deletions cut 4 bases from V and 1 base from J, with 14 bases between. CDR3 DNA: TGTGCCAGCAGTTTGACAGGAAACCGATCTGGAAACACCATATATTTT. Translating it yields CASSLTGNRSGNTIYF.

CDR3 sequence: CASGFWTSGFYEQYF. The CDR3 DNA reads TGTGCTAGTGGTTTTTGGACTAGCGGATTCTACGAGCAGTACTTC. The chain links TRBV12-5 to TRBJ2-7, with 10 bases matching TRBD2. V shed 3 bases and J 3 bases; nucleotides not matched to a gene: 5. From germline, CDR1 is LGHNT and CDR2 FRNRAP. The CDR3 consists of 15 residues.

V usage is TRBV5-1 and J usage is TRBJ2-3, with D perhaps TRBD1 (5 bases). This CDR3 has 15 amino acids. The V gene's germline CDR1 is SGHRS and CDR2 YFSETQ. Deletions cut 0 bases from V and 6 bases from J, with 14 bases between. The CDR3 coding sequence is TGCGCCAGCAGCTTGGCCGGTCAGGGTTGGGATACGCAGTATTTT. This codes for CASSLAGQGWDTQYF.

The CDR3, as DNA: TGTGCCAGTAGTAGGGGACAGGCTAGCTCTGGAAACACCATATATTTT. Amino acid sequence: CASSRGQASSGNTIYF. The chain is built from TRBV19 and TRBJ1-3; TRBD1 matches 8 bases. The germline CDR1 and CDR2 sequences are LNHDA and SQIVND (reference sequence). Trimming cost V 4 bases and J 0 bases; bases outside gene matches: 5. CDR3 length: 16 residues.

The chain is built from TRBV18 and TRBJ1-5; no definite D call. Germline assignment: CDR1 KGHSH and CDR2 LQKENI. The CDR3 sequence is 15 residues long. The V end lost 2 bases, the J end lost 0 bases, and 8 bases lay between the germline ends. The CDR3 coding sequence is TGTGCCAGCTCACCAGGGCAGATTAGCAATCAGCCCCAGCATTTT. It yields the protein CASSPGQISNQPQHF.

The rearrangement uses TRBV2 and TRBJ1-1, with D possibly matching TRBD1 (6 bases). The CDR3 covers 15 residues. CDR1 and CDR2 (germline): SNHLY, FYNNEI. The V end was cut by 5 bases, the J end by 0 bases, with 13 bases between. This chain's CDR3 is CASSLQGAMNTEAFF. The DNA for the CDR3 is TGTGCCAGCAGTTTACAGGGAGCAATGAACACTGAAGCTTTCTTT.

The chain uses TRBV7-2 and TRBJ2-1; TRBD2 matches 9 bases. CDR3 length: 15 residues. Per the germline V gene, CDR1 is SGHTA and CDR2 is FQGNSA. The J segment lost 6 bases and the V segment lost 6 bases, leaving 9 bases of the junction unmatched. Here the CDR3 reads CASSSSASGANEQFF. CDR3 DNA sequence: TGTGCCAGCAGTTCCTCGGCTAGCGGGGCCAATGAGCAGTTCTTC. The full variable domain, with the rest looked up from reference TRBV7-2 and TRBJ2-1, is GAGVSQSPSNKVTEKGKDVELRCDPISGHTALYWYRQSLGQGLEFLIYFQGNSAPDKSGLPSDRFSAERTGGSVSTLTIQRTQQEDSAVYLCASSSSASGANEQFFGPGTRLTVL.

The V call is TRBV6-6, the J call TRBJ1-3, with D uncertain. V was trimmed by 0 bases and J by 4 bases, leaving 10 bases between them. CDR3 length: 15 amino acids. Germline V gene lookup returns CDR1 MNHNY and CDR2 SVGAGI (reference sequence). CDR3 in DNA: TGTGCCAGCAGTTACTCTCCGGGTAGCGGAAACACCATATATTTT. Its translation is CASSYSPGSGNTIYF.

The V and J genes are TRBV5-5 and TRBJ1-1, with D possibly being TRBD1 (6 bases). Germline V gene sequence: CDR1 SGHKS, CDR2 YYEKEE (reference sequence). Trimming pared 0 bases from V and 5 bases from J, leaving 14 bases between. This CDR3 has 15 amino acids. CDR3 nucleotide sequence: TGTGCCAGCAGCTTGGAAGGGGGGAAGGGGACTGAAGCTTTCTTT. As protein: CASSLEGGKGTEAFF.

This sequence joins TRBV19 and TRBJ2-1, with TRBD1 as a possible D gene (6 bases). The germline V gene encodes CDR1 LNHDA and CDR2 SQIVND (reference sequence). The CDR3 runs 15 residues. V was clipped by 1 base and J by 4 bases, with 11 bases between them. CDR3 sequence: CASSIAGTLYNEQFF. The CDR3 coding sequence is TGTGCCAGTAGTATAGCTGGGACACTTTACAATGAGCAGTTCTTC.

V and J are TRBV30 and TRBJ1-1; TRBD1 might be the D (6 bases). This CDR3 is built from 12 residues. The germline CDR1 and CDR2 sequences are GTSNPN and SVGIG (reference sequence). Trimming stripped 5 bases from V and 6 bases from J, with 13 bases between. The CDR3: CAWAEGVAEAFF. CDR3 sequence (DNA): TGTGCCTGGGCTGAGGGGGTAGCTGAAGCTTTCTTT. The entire variable domain, with the rest obtained from reference TRBV30 and TRBJ1-1, is as follows: SQTIHQWPATLVQPVGSPLSLECTVEGTSNPNLYWYRQAAGRGLQLLFYSVGIGQISSEVPQNLSASRPQDRQFILSSKKLLLSDSGFYLCAWAEGVAEAFFGQGTRLTVV.